These 31 T cell receptor beta chains share one sample of origin, sequenced in a study of blood T cells in healthy people across ages. PCR was performed a second time for about 7 to 12 cycles using a sample-barcoded 5' primer and a J-beta primer mix. TCRdb recomputed calls from the 5' RACE reads with MiXCR, one row per CDR3 protein. The table includes under 1,000,000 distinct CDR3 sequences, about half detected once. Material: blood. Receptor source: an elderly man in good health.

This clonotype was seen a handful of times. The chain has TRBV7-2 and TRBJ2-7; D is unresolved. CDR1 is SGHTA, CDR2 FQGNSA, per germline. The CDR3 is made up of 15 amino acids. Trimming removed 4 bases from V and 2 bases from J, with 15 bases in between. The CDR3 sequence: CASSSMTVAPYEQYF. CDR3 sequence (DNA): TGTGCCAGCAGCTCAATGACCGTAGCCCCCTACGAGCAGTACTTC.

This clonotype was recorded a few times. V usage is TRBV20-1 and J usage is TRBJ2-1, with 12 bases that match TRBD2. CDR1 is DFQATT and CDR2 is SNEGSKA in the germline V gene (reference sequence). Trimming at V came to 8 bases and at J to 7 bases, leaving 9 bases not matched to a gene. The CDR3 consists of 14 residues. The CDR3 here is CSPGALAGGNEQFF. The CDR3 nucleotides are TGCAGTCCCGGCGCTCTAGCGGGAGGGAATGAGCAGTTCTTC.

The V and J genes are TRBV12-3 or TRBV12-4 and TRBJ1-4; D gene ambiguous. The CDR3 length is 13 residues. V shed 7 bases and J shed 8 bases, with 14 bases lying between them. This chain's CDR3 is CASMRSENEKLFF. CDR3 coding DNA: TGTGCCAGCATGAGGTCGGAAAACGAAAAACTGTTTTTT.

This clonotype was seen a handful of times. The genes are TRBV4-2 and TRBJ2-7, with unresolved D. Trimming stripped 4 bases from V and 3 bases from J, with 7 bases between. The CDR3 is made up of 12 amino acids. CDR1 is LGHNA and CDR2 is YNFKEQ in the germline V gene. CDR3 loop: CASSPSIYEQYF. Written as DNA, the CDR3 is TGTGCCAGCAGCCCGAGCATCTACGAGCAGTACTTC.

This clonotype was counted only a few times. V usage is TRBV5-1 and J usage is TRBJ2-1; D perhaps matches TRBD2 (6 bases). The CDR3 sequence is 15 residues long. The V gene lost 0 bases and the J gene lost 3 bases, with 10 bases spanning the gap. From germline, CDR1 is SGHRS and CDR2 YFSETQ. CDR3 protein: CASSLVEGNYNEQFF. The CDR3 nucleotides are TGCGCCAGCAGCTTGGTGGAGGGTAACTACAATGAGCAGTTCTTC.

The chain joins TRBV5-1 to TRBJ1-5; TRBD1 agrees at 9 bases. Germline CDR1 is SGHRS and CDR2 is YFSETQ. The V gene end was trimmed by 4 bases and the J gene end by 3 bases; junction bases not matched to a gene: 5. CDR3 length: 15 residues. CDR3 in amino acids: CASSPGTGINQPQHF. The CDR3 coding sequence is TGCGCCAGCAGCCCCGGGACAGGGATCAATCAGCCCCAGCATTTT. Together with reference TRBV5-1 and TRBJ1-5, the CDR3 gives the full variable domain: KAGVTQTPRYLIKTRGQQVTLSCSPISGHRSVSWYQQTPGQGLQFLFEYFSETQRNKGNFPGRFSGRQFSNSRSEMNVSTLELGDSALYLCASSPGTGINQPQHFGDGTRLSIL.

This clonotype was observed a few times. This chain joins TRBV28 and TRBJ2-7; TRBD2 agrees at 10 bases. CDR3 length equals 13 residues. After removal of 6 bases from V and 3 bases from J, the junction contained 2 bases not matched to a gene. Germline lookup yields CDR1 MDHEN and CDR2 SYDVKM. For the CDR3, the DNA is TGTGCCAGCAGCGGACTAGCGGACTACGAGCAGTACTTC. Residues: CASSGLADYEQYF.

This clonotype was recorded a few times. The J gene is TRBJ2-7, the V gene TRBV11-2; D is perhaps TRBD1 (6 bases). CDR1 and CDR2 from the germline V gene are SGHAT and FQNNGV. The CDR3 is 15 amino acids. V lost 0 bases to trimming and J lost 7 bases, with 16 bases between them. The CDR3, as DNA: TGTGCCAGCAGCTTAGATCGAGGGACACCGTCGGAGCAGTACTTC. Its translation: CASSLDRGTPSEQYF.

The rearrangement links TRBV20-1 to TRBJ2-5; 7 nucleotides align to TRBD1. CDR1 is DFQATT and CDR2 is SNEGSKA in the germline V gene (reference sequence). The ends lost 5 bases at V and 5 bases at J; junction bases unmatched: 14. This CDR3 is 15 amino acids long. DNA for the CDR3: TGCAGTGCTGGAGCTACAGGGGTGAGGGTGGAGACCCAGTACTTC. Its translation is CSAGATGVRVETQYF.

This clonotype has just a few counts. The J gene is TRBJ1-4, the V gene TRBV12-3 or TRBV12-4, with 11 bases lining up with TRBD1. The CDR3 covers 15 residues. Trimming at V came to 3 bases and at J to 8 bases, leaving 5 bases not matched to a gene. Here the CDR3 reads CASSFRTGGGEKLFF. The CDR3 DNA follows: TGTGCCAGCAGTTTCCGGACAGGGGGCGGAGAAAAACTGTTTTTT.

The chain employs TRBV21-1 and TRBJ1-2. TRBV21-1 is recorded as a pseudogene. The CDR3 length is 18 residues. Here the CDR3 reads CASSRPEERHGANYGYTF. The DNA for the CDR3 is TGTGCCAGCAGCCGACCAGAGGAACGGCACGGAGCTAACTATGGCTACACCTTC.

The table lists this clonotype with a few counts. The V call is TRBV28, the J call TRBJ2-3, with TRBD2 matching over 7 bases. The CDR3 length is 16 residues. Trimming took 4 bases from V and 2 from J; bases not matched to a gene: 9. CDR1 and CDR2 (germline): MDHEN, SYDVKM. The CDR3 here is CASSSDLSGITDTQYF. CDR3 nucleotide sequence: TGTGCCAGCAGTTCCGACTTGAGCGGGATCACAGATACGCAGTATTTT.

The table lists this clonotype with a few counts. The V call is TRBV4-3, the J call TRBJ2-1, with D perhaps TRBD2 (6 bases). This CDR3 is 17 amino acids long. Deletions cut 0 bases from V and 3 bases from J, with 15 bases between. Germline-derived CDR1 and CDR2 are LGHNA and YSLEER. Written as DNA, the CDR3 is TGCGCCAGCAGCCAAGAATCGGCTAGCGTAAACTACAATGAGCAGTTCTTC. Its protein is CASSQESASVNYNEQFF.

The table lists this clonotype with a few counts. The V and J genes are TRBV7-6 and TRBJ2-1, with 7 nucleotides matching TRBD1. Per germline, CDR1 SGHVS and CDR2 FNYEAQ. The CDR3 contains 16 residues. The V segment lost 5 bases and the J segment 4 bases; nucleotides outside the gene matches: 11. The CDR3 DNA follows: TGTGCCAGCAGCGCCCAATGGGACAGAGAGTACAATGAGCAGTTCTTC. This encodes CASSAQWDREYNEQFF.

This clonotype has a count of ten or more. V usage is TRBV7-2 and J usage is TRBJ2-5, with unresolved D. V was cut by 5 bases and J by 5 bases, with 15 bases left in between. In germline, CDR1 is SGHTA, CDR2 FQGNSA. The CDR3 has 14 amino acids. The CDR3 here is CASSPQTSSETQYF. The CDR3 DNA sequence: TGTGCCAGCAGCCCACAGACCTCCTCGGAGACCCAGTACTTC.

This clonotype has just a few counts. This chain joins TRBV20-1 and TRBJ2-1; 9 positions agree with TRBD2. This CDR3 comprises 16 residues. J was trimmed by 6 bases and V by 3 bases; bases with no gene match: 12. The germline V gene encodes CDR1 DFQATT and CDR2 SNEGSKA (reference sequence). CDR3 loop: CSASRLAGALSNEQFF. CDR3 sequence (DNA): TGCAGTGCTAGTAGGTTAGCGGGAGCTCTAAGCAATGAGCAGTTCTTC.

The chain is built from TRBV12-3 or TRBV12-4 and TRBJ2-5, with D perhaps TRBD1 (5 bases). Trimming took 3 bases from V and 5 from J, leaving 19 bases between them. The CDR3 is made up of 16 amino acids. The CDR3 DNA reads TGTGCCAGCAGTTTTCTTGTAGGACGGCGACAGGAGACCCAGTACTTC. Its translation is CASSFLVGRRQETQYF.

As for this clonotype: A much more abundant neighbour one base away suggests this may be a read error. V usage is TRBV9 and J usage is TRBJ2-7; no firm D call. CDR1 and CDR2 from the germline V gene are SGDLS and YYNGEE. Trimming left V 4 bases short and J 3 bases short, with 17 bases between. This CDR3 is 15 amino acids long. The CDR3 region has the DNA TGTGCCAGCAGCCCCCCGGCCCTAAACGGCTACGAGCAGTACTTC. Translating it yields CASSPPALNGYEQYF.

V and J are TRBV7-2 and TRBJ2-7; D remains ambiguous. The J call could be wrong; TRBJ2-5 is a better fit for the DNA end. The CDR3 spans 13 residues. The germline CDR1 and CDR2 sequences are SGHTA and FQGNSA. The CDR3 sequence: CASSLLRSETQYF. CDR3 sequence (DNA): TGTGCCAGCAGCTTATTGCGTTCAGAGACCCAGTACTTC.

The gene calls are TRBV9 and TRBJ2-5; D is unclear. This CDR3 has 14 amino acids. Germline values: CDR1 SGDLS, CDR2 YYNGEE. Trimming shortened V by 0 bases and J by 3 bases, and 9 bases separated the two germline ends. The CDR3 nucleotides read TGTGCCAGCAGCGTAGGTAACATTAAAGAGACCCAGTACTTC. This gives the protein CASSVGNIKETQYF.

The chain has TRBV6-2 or TRBV6-3 and TRBJ2-1, with D possibly TRBD2 on 5 matching bases. V was shortened by 2 bases and J by 6 bases, with 23 bases between the two germline ends. The CDR3 length is 18 residues. The V gene's germline CDR1 is MNHEY and CDR2 SVGEGT. CDR3 loop: CASSYEGTGVRSLNEQFF. The CDR3 nucleotides read TGTGCCAGCAGTTACGAGGGAACCGGGGTCCGATCACTCAATGAGCAGTTCTTC.

The chain recombines TRBV24-1 with TRBJ2-1; TRBD2 matches 10 bases. J was trimmed by 4 bases and V by 3 bases; bases with no gene match: 2. CDR1 is KGHDR, CDR2 SFDVKD, per germline. The CDR3 loop spans 15 amino acids. CDR3 sequence: CATSDTSGTYNEQFF. The CDR3 coding sequence is TGTGCCACCAGTGATACTAGCGGGACATACAATGAGCAGTTCTTC.

This sequence joins TRBV7-2 and TRBJ2-7; D is ambiguous. CDR1 and CDR2 (germline): SGHTA, FQGNSA. This CDR3 comprises 12 residues. Trimming removed 5 bases at V and 9 bases at J, with 14 bases between. CDR3 DNA: TGTGCCAGCAGCCCCTCCTGGCTCGGGCAGTACTTC. It encodes CASSPSWLGQYF. The full variable domain, with the rest looked up from reference TRBV7-2 and TRBJ2-7, is GAGVSQSPSNKVTEKGKDVELRCDPISGHTALYWYRQSLGQGLEFLIYFQGNSAPDKSGLPSDRFSAERTGGSVSTLTIQRTQQEDSAVYLCASSPSWLGQYFGPGTRLTVT.

The chain employs TRBV7-2 and TRBJ1-5; D is possibly TRBD1 (5 bases). The CDR3 contains 14 residues. CDR1 is SGHTA, CDR2 FQGNSA, per germline. Trimming stripped 4 bases from V and 9 bases from J, with 16 bases between. The CDR3 loop reads CASSSGPLVWPQHF. As DNA, the CDR3 is TGTGCCAGCAGCTCGGGACCCCTTGTATGGCCCCAGCATTTT.

In DNA, the CDR3 is TGCGCCAGCAGCTTGGAAACAGGGCATGGCTACACCTTC. Amino acid sequence: CASSLETGHGYTF. This chain links TRBV5-1 with TRBJ1-2; tentative D call: TRBD1 (6 bases). The V and J ends lost 0 bases and 6 bases respectively, with 9 bases between them. This CDR3 is 13 amino acids long. The V gene's germline CDR1 is SGHRS and CDR2 YFSETQ. Full variable domain (rest looked up from reference TRBV5-1 and TRBJ1-2): KAGVTQTPRYLIKTRGQQVTLSCSPISGHRSVSWYQQTPGQGLQFLFEYFSETQRNKGNFPGRFSGRQFSNSRSEMNVSTLELGDSALYLCASSLETGHGYTFGSGTRLTVV.

The V call is TRBV3-1, the J call TRBJ2-7, with 7 bases lining up with TRBD1. The CDR3 is 16 amino acids. V was pared by 1 base and J by 4 bases, with 10 bases of the junction left unmatched. Germline V gene lookup returns CDR1 LGHDT and CDR2 YNNKEL (reference sequence). The chain's CDR3 is CASSQGRQGDPYEQYF. As DNA, the CDR3 is TGTGCCAGCAGCCAAGGGCGGCAGGGGGATCCATACGAGCAGTACTTC.

This rearrangement joins TRBV14 to TRBJ2-7; D not certain. This CDR3 comprises 15 residues. CDR1 is SGHDN and CDR2 is FVKESK in the germline V gene. The germline V and J ends were trimmed by 6 bases and 7 bases, with 22 bases remaining between them. The CDR3 here is CASSRQTHSYNEQYF. CDR3 sequence (DNA): TGTGCCAGCAGTAGGCAGACGCACTCCTACAATGAGCAGTACTTC.

This sequence joins TRBV7-2 and TRBJ2-3; D not certain. The CDR3 is made up of 14 amino acids. From germline, CDR1 is SGHTA and CDR2 FQGNSA. V lost 5 bases to trimming and J lost 1 base, with 10 bases between them. This CDR3 is CASSRVQGTDTQYF. For the CDR3, the DNA is TGTGCCAGCAGCCGGGTCCAAGGCACAGATACGCAGTATTTT.

This clonotype was counted many times. The rearrangement links TRBV12-3 or TRBV12-4 to TRBJ2-3, with a weak D call TRBD2 (6 bases). The CDR3 has 15 amino acids. V lost 6 bases, J lost 3 bases, and 16 bases lay in between. The CDR3 nucleotides read TGTGCCAGCAGCTTGGGTCAGGGAGGAACAGATACGCAGTATTTT. Encoded protein: CASSLGQGGTDTQYF.

V usage is TRBV7-2 and J usage is TRBJ2-7, with D possibly TRBD2 on 6 matching bases. Trimming cost V 1 base and J 2 bases, with 12 bases left between them. The CDR3 spans 15 residues. Germline V gives CDR1 SGHTA, CDR2 FQGNSA. CDR3 nucleotide sequence: TGTGCCAGCAGCTTAGGTACGGGGACTGCCTACGAGCAGTACTTC. Encoded protein: CASSLGTGTAYEQYF.

This clonotype has only a few counts. The chain recombines TRBV6-4 with TRBJ2-7, with no clear D. Trimming cost V 3 bases and J 4 bases, with 16 bases left between them. CDR1 and CDR2 from the germline V gene are MRHNA and SNTAGT. The CDR3 runs to 15 residues. CDR3 in amino acids: CASSERAGLIYEQYF. Here the CDR3 DNA reads TGTGCCAGCAGTGAAAGGGCAGGCCTTATATACGAGCAGTACTTC.